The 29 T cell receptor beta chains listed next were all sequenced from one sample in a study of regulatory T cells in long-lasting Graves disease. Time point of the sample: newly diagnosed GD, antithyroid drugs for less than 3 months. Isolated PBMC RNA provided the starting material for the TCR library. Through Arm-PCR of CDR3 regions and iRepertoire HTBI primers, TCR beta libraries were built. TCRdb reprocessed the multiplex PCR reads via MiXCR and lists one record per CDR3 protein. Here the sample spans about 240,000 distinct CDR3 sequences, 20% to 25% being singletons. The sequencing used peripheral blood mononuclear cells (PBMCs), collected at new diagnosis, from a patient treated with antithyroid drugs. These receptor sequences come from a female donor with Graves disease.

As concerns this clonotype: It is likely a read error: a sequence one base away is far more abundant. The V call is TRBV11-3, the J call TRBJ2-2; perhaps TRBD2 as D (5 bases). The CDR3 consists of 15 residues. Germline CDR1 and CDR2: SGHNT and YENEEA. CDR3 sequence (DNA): TGTGCCAGCAGCTTAGCTTCGGGTTACACCGGGGAGCTGCTTTTT. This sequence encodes CASSLASGYTGELLF. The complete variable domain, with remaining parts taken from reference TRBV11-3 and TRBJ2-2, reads EAGVVQSPRYKIIEKKQPVAFWCNPISGHNTLYWYLQNLGQGPELLIRYENEEAVDDSQLPKDRFSAERLKGVDSTLKIQPAELGDSAVYLCASSLASGYTGELLFGEGSRLTVL.

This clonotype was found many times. The CDR3 DNA reads as TGTGCCAGCAGCATCGGGACAGGGGTTTTGGATCAGCCCCAGCATTTT. Translating it yields CASSIGTGVLDQPQHF. This chain links TRBV7-4 with TRBJ1-5, with 10 nucleotides matching TRBD1. Germline trimming cut 5 bases from V and 5 bases from J; bases unmatched to any gene: 9. This CDR3 contains 16 residues. Germline V gives CDR1 SGHVT, CDR2 SQSDAQ. The full variable domain, with the rest looked up from reference TRBV7-4 and TRBJ1-5, is GAGVSQSPRYKVAKRGRDVALRCDSISGHVTLYWYRQTLGQGSEVLTYSQSDAQRDKSGRPSGRFSAERPERSVSTLKIQRTEQGDSAVYLCASSIGTGVLDQPQHFGDGTRLSIL.

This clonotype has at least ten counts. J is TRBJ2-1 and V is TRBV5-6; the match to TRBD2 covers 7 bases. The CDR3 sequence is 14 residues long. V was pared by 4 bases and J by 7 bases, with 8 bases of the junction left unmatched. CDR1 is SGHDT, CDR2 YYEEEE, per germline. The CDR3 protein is CASSLAGDTNEQFF. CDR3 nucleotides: TGTGCCAGCAGCCTGGCGGGAGATACTAATGAGCAGTTCTTC.

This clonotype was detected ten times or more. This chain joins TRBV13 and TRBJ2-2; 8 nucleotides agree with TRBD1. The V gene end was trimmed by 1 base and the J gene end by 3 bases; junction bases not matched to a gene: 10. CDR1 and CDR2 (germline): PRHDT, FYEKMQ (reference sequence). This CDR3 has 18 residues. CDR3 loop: CASSLEGVRTGHTGELFF. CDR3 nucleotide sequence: TGTGCCAGCAGCTTAGAAGGGGTCAGGACAGGGCACACCGGGGAGCTGTTTTTT.

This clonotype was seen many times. For the CDR3, the DNA is TGCAGTGCTCATTCCGGGACTAGCGGCTTCACAGATACGCAGTATTTT. As protein: CSAHSGTSGFTDTQYF. V gene TRBV20-1 combines with J gene TRBJ2-3; 11 positions match TRBD2. This CDR3 is built from 16 residues. Germline lookup yields CDR1 DFQATT and CDR2 SNEGSKA (reference sequence). V shed 5 bases, J shed 2 bases, and the junction held 9 bases outside the gene matches.

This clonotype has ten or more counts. CDR3 protein: CRPSLAGTEYGYTF. The CDR3, as DNA: TGCAGACCTTCCCTCGCCGGGACAGAGTATGGCTACACCTTC. The chain has TRBV20-1 and TRBJ1-2; 7 positions agree with TRBD1. The CDR3 runs 14 residues. CDR1 is DFQATT, CDR2 SNEGSKA, per germline (reference sequence).

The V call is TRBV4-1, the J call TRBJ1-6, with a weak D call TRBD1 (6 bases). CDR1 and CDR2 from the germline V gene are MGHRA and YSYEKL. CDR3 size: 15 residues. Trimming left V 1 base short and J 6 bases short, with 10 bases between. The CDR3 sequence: CASSQAWTVNSPLHF. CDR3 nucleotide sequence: TGCGCCAGCAGCCAAGCGTGGACAGTTAATTCACCCCTCCACTTT.

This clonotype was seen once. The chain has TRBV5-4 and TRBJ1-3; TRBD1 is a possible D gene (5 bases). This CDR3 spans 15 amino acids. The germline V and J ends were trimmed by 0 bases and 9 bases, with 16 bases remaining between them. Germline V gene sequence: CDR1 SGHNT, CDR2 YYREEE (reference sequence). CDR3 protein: CASSLGWAGGRTIYF. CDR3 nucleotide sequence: TGTGCCAGCAGCTTGGGGTGGGCTGGGGGTCGCACCATATATTTT.

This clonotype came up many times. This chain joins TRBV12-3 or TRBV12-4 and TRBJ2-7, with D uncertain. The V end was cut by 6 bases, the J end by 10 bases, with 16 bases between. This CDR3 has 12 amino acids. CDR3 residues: CASSPNNPNQYF. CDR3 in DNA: TGTGCCAGCAGCCCGAATAACCCGAACCAGTACTTC.

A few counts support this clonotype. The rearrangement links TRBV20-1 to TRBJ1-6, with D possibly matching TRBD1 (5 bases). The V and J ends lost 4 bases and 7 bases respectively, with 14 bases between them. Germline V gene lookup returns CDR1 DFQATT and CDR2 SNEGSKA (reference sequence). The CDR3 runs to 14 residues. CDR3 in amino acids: CSAKGPKGNSPLHF. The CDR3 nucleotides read TGCAGTGCTAAGGGACCTAAAGGAAATTCACCCCTCCACTTT.

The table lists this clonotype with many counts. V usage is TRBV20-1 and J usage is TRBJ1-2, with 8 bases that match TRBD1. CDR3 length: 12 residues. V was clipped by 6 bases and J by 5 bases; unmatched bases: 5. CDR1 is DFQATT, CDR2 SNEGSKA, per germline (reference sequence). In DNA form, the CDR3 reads TGCAGTGCAGTACAGGGGGGATATGGCTACACCTTC. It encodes CSAVQGGYGYTF.

The CDR3 reads CASSSSPGLAGEKTQYF. The CDR3 bases are TGTGCCAGCAGCTCATCACCGGGACTAGCGGGAGAAAAGACCCAGTACTTC. The V call is TRBV5-6, the J call TRBJ2-5; TRBD2 agrees at 14 bases. The germline gives CDR1 SGHDT, CDR2 YYEEEE. This CDR3 contains 17 residues. V was pared by 3 bases and J by 6 bases, with 10 bases of the junction left unmatched.

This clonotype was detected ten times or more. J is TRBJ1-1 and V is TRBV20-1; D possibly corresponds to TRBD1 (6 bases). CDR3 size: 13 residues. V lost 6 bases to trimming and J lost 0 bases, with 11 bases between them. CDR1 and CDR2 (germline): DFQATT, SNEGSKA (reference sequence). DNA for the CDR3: TGCAGTGCAAGGACAGACATGAACACTGAAGCTTTCTTT. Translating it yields CSARTDMNTEAFF.

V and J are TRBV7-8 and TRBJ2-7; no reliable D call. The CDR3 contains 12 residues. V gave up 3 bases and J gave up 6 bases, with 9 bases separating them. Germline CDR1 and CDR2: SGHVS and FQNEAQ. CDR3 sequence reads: CASSLRYVEQYF. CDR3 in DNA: TGTGCCAGCAGCTTGAGATACGTCGAGCAGTACTTC.

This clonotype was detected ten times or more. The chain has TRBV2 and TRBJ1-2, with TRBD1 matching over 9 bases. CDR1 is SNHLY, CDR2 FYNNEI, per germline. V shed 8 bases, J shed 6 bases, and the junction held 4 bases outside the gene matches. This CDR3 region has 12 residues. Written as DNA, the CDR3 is TGTGCCAGCGGCAGGACAGGGGATGGCTACACCTTC. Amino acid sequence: CASGRTGDGYTF.

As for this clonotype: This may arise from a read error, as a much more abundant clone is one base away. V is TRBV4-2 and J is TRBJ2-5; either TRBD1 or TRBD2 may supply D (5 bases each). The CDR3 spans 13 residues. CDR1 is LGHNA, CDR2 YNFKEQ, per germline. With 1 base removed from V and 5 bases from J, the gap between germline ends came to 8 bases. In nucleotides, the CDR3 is TGTGCCAGCAGCCAAGGGGGGTGGGAGACCCAGTACTTC. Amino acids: CASSQGGWETQYF.

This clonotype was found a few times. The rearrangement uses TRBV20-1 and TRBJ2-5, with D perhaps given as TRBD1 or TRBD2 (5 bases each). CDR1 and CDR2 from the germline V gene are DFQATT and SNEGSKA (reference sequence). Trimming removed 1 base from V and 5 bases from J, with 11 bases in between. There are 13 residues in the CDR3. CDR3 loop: CSARAWGGETQYF. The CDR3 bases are TGCAGTGCTAGAGCCTGGGGCGGGGAGACCCAGTACTTC.

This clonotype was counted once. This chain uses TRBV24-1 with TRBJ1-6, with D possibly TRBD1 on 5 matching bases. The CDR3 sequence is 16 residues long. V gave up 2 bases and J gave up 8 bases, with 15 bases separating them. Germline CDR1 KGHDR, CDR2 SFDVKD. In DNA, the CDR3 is TGTGCCACCAGTGATTCCCGGACCGGGGGGGATTCACCCCTCCACTTT. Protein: CATSDSRTGGDSPLHF.

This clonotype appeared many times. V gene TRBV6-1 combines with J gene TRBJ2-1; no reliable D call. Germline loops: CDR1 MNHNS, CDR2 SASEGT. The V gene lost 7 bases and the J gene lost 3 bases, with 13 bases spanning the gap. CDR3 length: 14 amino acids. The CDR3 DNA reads TGTGCCAGCAAGAACTTATTGGACTACAATGAGCAGTTCTTC. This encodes CASKNLLDYNEQFF.

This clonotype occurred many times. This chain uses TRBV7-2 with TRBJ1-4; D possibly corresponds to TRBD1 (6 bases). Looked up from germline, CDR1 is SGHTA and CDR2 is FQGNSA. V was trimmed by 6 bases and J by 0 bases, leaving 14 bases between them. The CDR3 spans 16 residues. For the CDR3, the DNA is TGTGCCAGCAGGACAGGACCTTTTACAACTAATGAAAAACTGTTTTTT. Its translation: CASRTGPFTTNEKLFF.

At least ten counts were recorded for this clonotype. CDR3 in amino acids: CSGADPPSGQPQHF. DNA for the CDR3: TGCAGCGGTGCAGACCCACCTTCTGGTCAGCCCCAGCATTTT. The V and J genes are TRBV29-1 and TRBJ1-5; D uncertain. With 7 bases removed from V and 6 bases from J, the gap between germline ends came to 19 bases. The germline V gene has CDR1 SQVTM and CDR2 ANQGSEA. The CDR3 totals 14 residues.

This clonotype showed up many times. CDR3 residues: CSANRDLPPDTQYF. The CDR3 DNA reads as TGCAGTGCTAACCGGGACTTACCTCCAGATACGCAGTATTTT. J is TRBJ2-3 and V is TRBV20-1; D possibly corresponds to TRBD2 (6 bases). The CDR3 extends over 14 amino acids. CDR1 and CDR2 from the germline V gene are DFQATT and SNEGSKA (reference sequence). The V gene lost 4 bases and the J gene lost 4 bases, with 15 bases spanning the gap.

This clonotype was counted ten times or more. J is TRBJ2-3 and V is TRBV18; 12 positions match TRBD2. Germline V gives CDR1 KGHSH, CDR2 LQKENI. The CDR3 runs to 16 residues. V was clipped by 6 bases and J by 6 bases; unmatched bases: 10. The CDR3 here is CASSLRLAGAVDTQYF. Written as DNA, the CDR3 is TGTGCCAGCTCGCTACGACTAGCGGGAGCGGTGGATACGCAGTATTTT.

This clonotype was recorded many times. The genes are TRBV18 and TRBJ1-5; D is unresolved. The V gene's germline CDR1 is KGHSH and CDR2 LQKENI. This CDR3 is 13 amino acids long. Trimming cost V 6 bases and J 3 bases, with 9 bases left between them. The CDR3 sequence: CASSPATNQPQHF. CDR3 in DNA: TGTGCCAGCTCCCCCGCCACCAATCAGCCCCAGCATTTT.

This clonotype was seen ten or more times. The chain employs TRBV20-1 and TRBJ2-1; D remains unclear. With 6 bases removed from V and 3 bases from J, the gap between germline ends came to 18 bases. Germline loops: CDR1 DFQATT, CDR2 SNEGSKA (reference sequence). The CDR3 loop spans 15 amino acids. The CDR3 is CSAYPRTAIYNEQFF. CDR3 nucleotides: TGCAGTGCATACCCCCGGACGGCAATCTACAATGAGCAGTTCTTC.

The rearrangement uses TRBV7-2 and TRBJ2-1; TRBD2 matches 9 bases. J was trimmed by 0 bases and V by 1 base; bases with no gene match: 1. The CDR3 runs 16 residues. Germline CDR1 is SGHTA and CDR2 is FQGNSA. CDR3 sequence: CASSLGGGASYNEQFF. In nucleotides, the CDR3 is TGTGCCAGCAGCTTAGGCGGGGGGGCCTCCTACAATGAGCAGTTCTTC.

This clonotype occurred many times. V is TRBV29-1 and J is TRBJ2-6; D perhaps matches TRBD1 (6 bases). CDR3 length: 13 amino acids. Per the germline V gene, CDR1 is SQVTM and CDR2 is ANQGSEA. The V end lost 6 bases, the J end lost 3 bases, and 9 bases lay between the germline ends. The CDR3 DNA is TGCAGCGTCCACAGGGTTGGGGCCAACGTCCTGACTTTC. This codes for CSVHRVGANVLTF. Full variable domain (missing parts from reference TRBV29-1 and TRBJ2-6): SAVISQKPSRDICQRGTSLTIQCQVDSQVTMMFWYRQQPGQSLTLIATANQGSEATYESGFVIDKFPISRPNLTFSTLTVSNMSPEDSSIYLCSVHRVGANVLTFGAGSRLTVL.

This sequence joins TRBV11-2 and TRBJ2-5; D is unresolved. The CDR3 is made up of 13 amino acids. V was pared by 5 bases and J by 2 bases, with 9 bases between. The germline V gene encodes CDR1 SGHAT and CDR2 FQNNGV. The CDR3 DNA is TGTGCCAGCAGCCAGGCCGGACAAGAGACCCAGTACTTC. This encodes CASSQAGQETQYF.

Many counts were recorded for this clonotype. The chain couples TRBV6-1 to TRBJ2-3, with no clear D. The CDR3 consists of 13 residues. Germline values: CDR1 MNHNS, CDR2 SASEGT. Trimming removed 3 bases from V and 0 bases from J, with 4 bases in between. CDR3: CASSDASTDTQYF. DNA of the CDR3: TGTGCCAGCAGTGACGCTAGCACAGATACGCAGTATTTT.